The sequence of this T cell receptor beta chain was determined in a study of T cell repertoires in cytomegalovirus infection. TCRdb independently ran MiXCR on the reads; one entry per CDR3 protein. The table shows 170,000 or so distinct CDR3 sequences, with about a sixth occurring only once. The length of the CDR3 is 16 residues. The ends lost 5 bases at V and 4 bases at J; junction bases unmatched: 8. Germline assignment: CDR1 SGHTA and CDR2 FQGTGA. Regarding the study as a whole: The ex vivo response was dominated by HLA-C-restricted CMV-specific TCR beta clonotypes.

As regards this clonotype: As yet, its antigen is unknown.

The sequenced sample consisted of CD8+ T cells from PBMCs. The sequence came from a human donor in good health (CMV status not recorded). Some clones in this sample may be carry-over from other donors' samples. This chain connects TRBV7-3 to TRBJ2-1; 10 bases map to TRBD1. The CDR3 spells CASSAPGTGVYNEQFF. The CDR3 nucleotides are TGTGCCAGCAGCGCCCCCGGGACAGGGGTTTACAATGAGCAGTTCTTC.